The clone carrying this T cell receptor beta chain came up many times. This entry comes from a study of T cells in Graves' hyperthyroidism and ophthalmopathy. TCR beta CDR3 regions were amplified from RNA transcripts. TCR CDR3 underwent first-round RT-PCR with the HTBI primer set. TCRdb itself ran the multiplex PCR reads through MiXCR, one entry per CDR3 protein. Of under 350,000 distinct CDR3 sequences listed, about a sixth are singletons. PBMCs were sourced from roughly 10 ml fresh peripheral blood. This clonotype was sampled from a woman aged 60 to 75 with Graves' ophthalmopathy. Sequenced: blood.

Here the CDR3 DNA reads TGTGCCAGCAGCCCAGACTACAGGGTTAGGTCCTACAATGAGCAGTTCTTC. This encodes CASSPDYRVRSYNEQFF. The rearrangement uses TRBV11-2 and TRBJ2-1; possibly TRBD1 for D (6 bases). V was pared by 5 bases and J by 1 base, with 18 bases between. The CDR3 extends over 17 amino acids. In germline, CDR1 is SGHAT, CDR2 FQNNGV.